A single sample is the source of the 30 T cell receptor beta chains below, sequenced in a study of beta chain features in type 1 diabetes. Expressed TCRB transcripts were sequenced after all isolated RNA was converted to cDNA. Clones were read by immunoSEQ multiplex PCR, and TCRdb kept only the in-frame ones, dropping some. The sample records about 130,000 clones, 7% to 10% being singletons. Sample: central memory CD4+ T cells from blood. Receptors were obtained from a man younger than 35 in good health.

The chain links TRBV2 to TRBJ2-7, with D tentatively TRBD1 (8 bases). Trimming shortened V by 5 bases and J by 3 bases, and 14 bases separated the two germline ends. The germline V gene has CDR1 SNHLY and CDR2 FYNNEI. There are 14 residues in the CDR3. CDR3 residues: CASSQQGGDYEQYF. The CDR3 DNA sequence: TGTGCCAGCAGTCAACAGGGGGGGGACTACGAGCAGTACTTC.

There are many counts of this clone. The rearrangement uses TRBV14 and TRBJ2-7; no reliable D call. V lost 3 bases and J lost 4, with 4 bases in between. Germline CDR1 reads SGHDN; CDR2 reads FVKESK. The CDR3 runs 11 residues. As DNA, the CDR3 is TGTGCCAGCAGCCACGGGTACGAGCAGTACTTC. Translating gives CASSHGYEQYF.

This clone was detected a few times. The genes are TRBV9 and TRBJ2-1; D is perhaps TRBD2 (8 bases). Germline CDR1 reads SGDLS; CDR2 reads YYNGEE. Trimming cost V 4 bases and J 0 bases, with 14 bases left between them. There are 16 residues in the CDR3. The CDR3 region is CASSREGAISYNEQFF. The CDR3 DNA reads TGTGCCAGCAGCCGGGAGGGGGCTATCTCCTACAATGAGCAGTTCTTC.

This clone showed up just a few times. V usage is TRBV18 and J usage is TRBJ2-3; 9 bases agree with TRBD1. The V segment lost 2 bases and the J segment 9 bases; nucleotides outside the gene matches: 12. The CDR3 contains 16 residues. The germline V gene has CDR1 KGHSH and CDR2 LQKENI. The CDR3 spells CASSPEGTGPGVTQYF. The CDR3 coding sequence is TGTGCCAGCTCACCAGAAGGGACAGGGCCCGGAGTGACGCAGTATTTT.

This clone appeared a few times. The chain employs TRBV5-1 and TRBJ2-3; D possibly corresponds to TRBD2 (6 bases). The CDR3 length is 16 residues. Germline lookup yields CDR1 SGHRS and CDR2 YFSETQ. Trimming pared 1 base from V and 1 base from J, leaving 13 bases between. This CDR3 is CASSLRTMGGTDTQYF. The CDR3 nucleotides are TGCGCCAGCAGCTTGAGGACTATGGGGGGCACAGATACGCAGTATTTT. The variable domain in full, completed from reference TRBV5-1 and TRBJ2-3, reads KAGVTQTPRYLIKTRGQQVTLSCSPISGHRSVSWYQQTPGQGLQFLFEYFSETQRNKGNFPGRFSGRQFSNSRSEMNVSTLELGDSALYLCASSLRTMGGTDTQYFGPGTRLTVL.

This clone was seen repeatedly, ten times or more. The rearrangement links TRBV7-9 to TRBJ2-3; 8 bases align to TRBD2. J was trimmed by 15 bases and V by 6 bases; bases with no gene match: 11. This CDR3 spans 12 amino acids. Germline CDR1 is SEHNR and CDR2 is FQNEAQ (reference sequence). The CDR3 region is CASSRRGLEGYF. For the CDR3, the DNA is TGTGCCAGCAGTCGGCGGGGACTAGAAGGATATTTT.

J is TRBJ2-1 and V is TRBV5-1, with 10 bases identical to TRBD1. After removal of 0 bases from V and 5 bases from J, the junction contained 8 bases not matched to a gene. The germline V gene has CDR1 SGHRS and CDR2 YFSETQ. The CDR3 consists of 17 residues. The chain's CDR3 is CASSLVPTGQGDNEQFF. The CDR3 DNA reads TGCGCCAGCAGCTTGGTCCCAACTGGACAGGGGGACAATGAGCAGTTCTTC.

This chain connects TRBV5-1 to TRBJ1-2; 11 bases align to TRBD1. CDR3 length equals 15 residues. After removal of 2 bases from V and 4 bases from J, the junction contained 4 bases not matched to a gene. The germline CDR1 and CDR2 sequences are SGHRS and YFSETQ. CDR3 loop: CASSFWTGGGYGYTF. CDR3 bases: TGCGCCAGCAGCTTCTGGACAGGGGGCGGCTATGGCTACACCTTC.

The chain links TRBV7-2 to TRBJ2-5, with 7 bases lining up with TRBD1. Trimming cost V 4 bases and J 1 base; bases outside gene matches: 6. This CDR3 contains 15 residues. CDR1 and CDR2 from the germline V gene are SGHTA and FQGNSA. CDR3 loop: CASSSKGGPQETQYF. In nucleotides, the CDR3 is TGTGCCAGCAGCTCAAAAGGGGGCCCCCAAGAGACCCAGTACTTC.

The V call is TRBV6-1, the J call TRBJ2-3; TRBD1 agrees at 9 bases. Germline V lookup: CDR1 MNHNS, CDR2 SASEGT. The V segment lost 4 bases and the J segment 5 bases; nucleotides outside the gene matches: 7. The CDR3 runs to 15 residues. CDR3 coding DNA: TGTGCCAGCAGTGGGGACAGGGTTCGTGGAGATACGCAGTATTTT. This codes for CASSGDRVRGDTQYF.

V is TRBV7-2 and J is TRBJ2-3; the match to TRBD2 covers 8 bases. V lost 2 bases, J lost 3 bases, and 7 bases stayed unmatched. This CDR3 is 16 amino acids long. In germline, CDR1 is SGHTA, CDR2 FQGNSA. The DNA of the CDR3 is TGTGCCAGCAGCTTATATTCCAGCGGGGGAACAGATACGCAGTATTTT. Translation: CASSLYSSGGTDTQYF.

This clone has more than one count but fewer than ten. The chain combines TRBV19 with TRBJ1-5, with TRBD1 identical over 10 bases. After removal of 5 bases from V and 7 bases from J, the junction contained 8 bases not matched to a gene. This CDR3 comprises 15 residues. CDR1 is LNHDA, CDR2 SQIVND, per germline (reference sequence). In DNA, the CDR3 is TGTGCCAGTAGTCTCGGGACAGGGGTCCTCCAGCCCCAGCATTTT. It translates to CASSLGTGVLQPQHF. The variable domain in full, with the rest retrieved from reference TRBV19 and TRBJ1-5, is DGGITQSPKYLFRKEGQNVTLSCEQNLNHDAMYWYRQDPGQGLRLIYYSQIVNDFQKGDIAEGYSVSREKKESFPLTVTSAQKNPTAFYLCASSLGTGVLQPQHFGDGTRLSIL.

This clone was picked up a small number of times. V usage is TRBV7-6 and J usage is TRBJ1-3; TRBD1 aligns across 12 bases. The germline V gene encodes CDR1 SGHVS and CDR2 FNYEAQ. V was clipped by 1 base and J by 2 bases; unmatched bases: 9. The CDR3 runs 19 residues. This CDR3 is CASSLVGTGGAGAGNTIYF. CDR3 DNA: TGTGCCAGCAGCTTAGTAGGGACAGGGGGCGCGGGTGCTGGAAACACCATATATTTT.

This clone showed up just a few times. This sequence joins TRBV7-2 and TRBJ2-7, with 9 bases that match TRBD2. This CDR3 is built from 14 residues. V was clipped by 3 bases and J by 9 bases; unmatched bases: 9. CDR1 and CDR2 from the germline V gene are SGHTA and FQGNSA. The CDR3 DNA reads as TGTGCCAGCAGCTTTGCGGGCGGGGGGGCGGTGCAGTACTTC. Its protein product is CASSFAGGGAVQYF.

This clone has just a few counts. For the CDR3, the DNA is TGTGCCAGCAGCACCCCCCGGGACAGGCAAGAGACCCAGTACTTC. This encodes CASSTPRDRQETQYF. V is TRBV5-4 and J is TRBJ2-5, with 8 bases identical to TRBD1. The CDR3 is 15 residues long. Germline CDR1 SGHNT, CDR2 YYREEE (reference sequence). V shed 4 bases, J shed 2 bases, and the junction held 7 bases outside the gene matches.

In this sample, this clone turned up a few times. V and J are TRBV7-2 and TRBJ2-7, with D maybe TRBD2 (5 bases). Germline CDR1 and CDR2: SGHTA and FQGNSA. Trimming stripped 2 bases from V and 4 bases from J, with 12 bases between. This CDR3 spans 14 amino acids. CDR3 residues: CASSLLGAEYEQYF. The CDR3 DNA reads TGTGCCAGCAGCTTATTAGGAGCGGAATACGAGCAGTACTTC. The full variable domain, in which reference TRBV7-2 and TRBJ2-7 provide the parts outside the CDR3, is GAGVSQSPSNKVTEKGKDVELRCDPISGHTALYWYRQSLGQGLEFLIYFQGNSAPDKSGLPSDRFSAERTGGSVSTLTIQRTQQEDSAVYLCASSLLGAEYEQYFGPGTRLTVT.

In this sample, this clone turned up a few times. This sequence joins TRBV4-3 and TRBJ2-1, with TRBD2 matching over 9 bases. The germline CDR1 and CDR2 sequences are LGHNA and YSLEER. The CDR3 extends over 15 amino acids. V shed 0 bases, J shed 7 bases, and the junction held 4 bases outside the gene matches. The CDR3 region has the DNA TGCGCCAGCAGCCAAGATTACCTAGCGGGGAATGAGCAGTTCTTC. It is translated as CASSQDYLAGNEQFF.

This clone was counted only a few times. J is TRBJ2-7 and V is TRBV7-9; tentative D call: TRBD1 (5 bases). V dropped 7 bases and J dropped 3 bases, with 10 bases sitting between them. CDR1 is SEHNR, CDR2 FQNEAQ, per germline (reference sequence). The CDR3 is made up of 12 amino acids. CDR3 sequence: CASTAGNYEQYF. CDR3 nucleotide sequence: TGTGCCAGCACGGCAGGGAACTACGAGCAGTACTTC.

This clone was counted only a few times. J is TRBJ1-6 and V is TRBV7-8; 9 nucleotides align to TRBD1. From germline, CDR1 is SGHVS and CDR2 FQNEAQ. The V gene end was trimmed by 5 bases and the J gene end by 7 bases; junction bases not matched to a gene: 6. The CDR3 is made up of 15 amino acids. CDR3 region: CASSRGQGGNSPLHF. The CDR3 region has the DNA TGTGCCAGCAGCCGGGGACAGGGTGGGAATTCACCCCTCCACTTT.

The rearrangement joins TRBV27 to TRBJ2-7, with 11 nucleotides matching TRBD2. The CDR3 has 16 residues. Germline V CDR1 and CDR2: MNHEY, SMNVEV (reference sequence). After removal of 2 bases from V and 3 bases from J, the junction contained 6 bases not matched to a gene. This CDR3 is CASSLLAGGRDYEQYF. CDR3 coding DNA: TGTGCCAGCAGTTTACTAGCGGGGGGTAGAGACTACGAGCAGTACTTC.

V is TRBV7-3 and J is TRBJ2-1; 11 bases align to TRBD1. From germline, CDR1 is SGHTA and CDR2 FQGTGA. The CDR3 loop spans 16 amino acids. Trimming cost V 5 bases and J 6 bases; bases outside gene matches: 9. The CDR3 DNA reads as TGTGCCAGCAGCCCCAGCCGGGACAGGGGGTCCAATGAGCAGTTCTTC. The encoded protein is CASSPSRDRGSNEQFF. Full variable domain (missing parts from reference TRBV7-3 and TRBJ2-1): GAGVSQTPSNKVTEKGKYVELRCDPISGHTALYWYRQSLGQGPEFLIYFQGTGAADDSGLPNDRFFAVRPEGSVSTLKIQRTERGDSAVYLCASSPSRDRGSNEQFFGPGTRLTVL.

This clone occurred a few times. The rearrangement links TRBV6-6 to TRBJ1-5, with 9 bases matching TRBD1. The germline V gene has CDR1 MNHNY and CDR2 SVGAGI (reference sequence). The CDR3 runs to 16 residues. V shed 5 bases, J shed 6 bases, and the junction held 11 bases outside the gene matches. In DNA form, the CDR3 reads TGTGCCAGCAGTCTCCTGGACAGGGGTGGAGGTCAGCCCCAGCATTTT. Translating gives CASSLLDRGGGQPQHF.

This clone was counted only a few times. The chain combines TRBV7-3 with TRBJ1-6; TRBD1 might be the D (5 bases). CDR1 SGHTA and CDR2 FQGTGA come from the germline V gene. V was clipped by 2 bases and J by 10 bases, with 15 bases between them. This CDR3 has 15 residues. CDR3 sequence: CASSLGAGLNSPLHF. The DNA of the CDR3 is TGTGCCAGCAGCTTAGGGGCGGGGCTCAACTCACCCCTCCACTTT.

V usage is TRBV15 and J usage is TRBJ2-7, with D possibly being TRBD2 (6 bases). With 1 base removed from V and 0 bases from J, the gap between germline ends came to 16 bases. The germline V gene has CDR1 LNHNV and CDR2 YYDKDF (reference sequence). The CDR3 totals 17 residues. The CDR3: CATSRGLQAGGSYEQYF. In DNA, the CDR3 is TGTGCCACCAGCAGAGGCTTACAGGCCGGGGGCTCCTACGAGCAGTACTTC.

In its sample, this clone was seen a few times. The rearrangement links TRBV5-4 to TRBJ2-1; 11 nucleotides agree with TRBD2. The CDR3 length is 16 residues. V shed 4 bases, J shed 7 bases, and the junction held 10 bases outside the gene matches. Germline V gene data show CDR1 as SGHNT and CDR2 as YYREEE (reference sequence). DNA for the CDR3: TGTGCCAGCAGCCAAGATCGGCTAGCGGGGGGAAATGAGCAGTTCTTC. Amino acids: CASSQDRLAGGNEQFF.

This clone occurred a few times. The chain employs TRBV13 and TRBJ2-3, with D perhaps TRBD2 (5 bases). CDR3 size: 16 residues. V shed 2 bases and J shed 4 bases, with 16 bases lying between them. CDR1 is PRHDT and CDR2 is FYEKMQ in the germline V gene (reference sequence). The CDR3 bases are TGTGCCAGCAGCTTAAACCGAGGGAAGAGGGCAGATACGCAGTATTTT. Protein product: CASSLNRGKRADTQYF.

The CDR3 reads CSVTQRTGDGYTF. The CDR3 nucleotides are TGCAGCGTGACCCAGAGGACAGGGGACGGCTACACCTTC. The rearrangement uses TRBV29-1 and TRBJ1-2; 9 bases agree with TRBD1. V shed 6 bases and J 8 bases; nucleotides not matched to a gene: 10. Germline CDR1 is SQVTM and CDR2 is ANQGSEA. The CDR3 loop spans 13 amino acids.

The chain uses TRBV5-1 and TRBJ1-1, with D perhaps matching TRBD1 (5 bases). This CDR3 region has 16 residues. From germline, CDR1 is SGHRS and CDR2 YFSETQ. The ends were cut back, 4 bases at V and 0 bases at J, with 16 bases in the middle. The CDR3: CASSPLGGDLNTEAFF. CDR3 DNA: TGCGCCAGCAGCCCCCTGGGGGGGGACTTGAACACTGAAGCTTTCTTT.

This clone occurred a few times. The CDR3 DNA is TGTGCCAGCTCACCGGGACTAGCGAACAATGAGCAGTTCTTC. Protein: CASSPGLANNEQFF. The V and J genes are TRBV18 and TRBJ2-1; TRBD2 aligns across 10 bases. The germline gives CDR1 KGHSH, CDR2 LQKENI. With 3 bases clipped from V and 5 bases from J, the junction kept 1 base outside the gene matches. This CDR3 region has 14 residues. Full variable domain (outside the CDR3, taken from reference TRBV18 and TRBJ2-1): NAGVMQNPRHLVRRRGQEARLRCSPMKGHSHVYWYRQLPEEGLKFMVYLQKENIIDESGMPKERFSAEFPKEGPSILRIQQVVRGDSAAYFCASSPGLANNEQFFGPGTRLTVL.

The chain links TRBV27 to TRBJ1-6, with D hard to call. The V end lost 3 bases, the J end lost 9 bases, and 12 bases lay between the germline ends. This CDR3 is 14 amino acids long. Germline values: CDR1 MNHEY, CDR2 SMNVEV (reference sequence). For the CDR3, the DNA is TGTGCCAGCAGTTTCGACACAACCGTTTCACCCCTCCACTTT. Its protein product is CASSFDTTVSPLHF.